This TCR beta chain was documented in a study of cytomegalovirus exposure and HLA in healthy donors. Study findings and constraints: Later genetic work tied a missense DCLRE1C variant to beta-chain V and J trimming. CMV serostatus was the sole immune exposure data available. Some TCR beta chains (roughly 150 of them) were listed as cytomegalovirus-associated.

A note on this clone: Its antigen remains unknown.

Amplification used 60 Vbeta primers and 13 Jbeta primers. Repertoires were generated with immunoSEQ multiplex PCR, while TCRdb's copy carries only in-frame clones and drops some. The sample shows 200,000 to 250,000 clones, 75% to 90% of them seen only once. All the people who gave samples were healthy bone marrow donors. There are 13 residues in the CDR3. Trimming removed 2 bases at V and 11 bases at J, with 16 bases between. Germline-derived CDR1 and CDR2 are SGHRS and YFSETQ. The clonotype originates from a woman between 18 and 29 years old in good health and CMV-seronegative. The V and J genes are TRBV5-1 and TRBJ1-1; unclear D gene. Material for sequencing was PBMCs. CDR3 in amino acids: CASSFGPGELAFF. The CDR3 nucleotides read TGCGCCAGCAGCTTCGGTCCCGGGGAGTTGGCTTTCTTT.